The present TCR beta chain was sequenced within a study of T cells in Graves' hyperthyroidism and ophthalmopathy. Study summary: At initial diagnosis, before any treatment had begun, peripheral blood was obtained.

Concerning this clonotype itself: Its specificity is not known.

Any patient presenting with uncontrolled infection, other autoimmune disease, pregnancy or lactation was left out. Amplified regions were TCR beta CDR3 sequences from RNA transcripts. During a first-round RT-PCR of the TCR CDR3, the HTBI primer set was used. One entry per CDR3 protein, called by TCRdb with MiXCR from the multiplex PCR reads. The table records some 580,000 distinct CDR3 sequences, around 15% of them present only once. Regarding the study as a whole: The model predicted ophthalmopathy a median roughly six months before onset.

The CDR3 spans 15 residues. V gave up 2 bases and J gave up 8 bases, with 15 bases separating them. CDR1 MDHEN and CDR2 SYDVKM come from the germline V gene. The rearrangement uses TRBV28 and TRBJ1-4; D gene unclear. Sequencing was performed on blood. This sequence was found in a woman in her thirties or forties with Graves' ophthalmopathy. In nucleotides, the CDR3 is TGTGCCAGCAGTTTAATTGGGGAATTGCGAGAAAAACTGTTTTTT. This translates into CASSLIGELREKLFF.